This TCR beta chain was profiled in a study of blood T cell repertoires in COVID-19. This clone was detected once. V lost 4 bases to trimming and J lost 1 base; unmatched junction nucleotides: 8. The CDR3 contains 16 residues. The germline V gene encodes CDR1 SGHRS and CDR2 YFSETQ. As processed by the authors: Cell counts per sample came from amplifying reference gene primers. Measured with immunoSEQ multiplex PCR; TCRdb has only the in-frame clones, and not every one. D and trimming were read from the DNA, whereas the V and J calls and clone size are those reported in that table. The data show about 46,000 clones, with around 88% seen just once and roughly 6% held by the top ten.

The receptor was isolated from a woman aged 80 or over with acute or convalescent COVID-19. The chain carries TRBV5-1 and TRBJ2-5; 9 positions match TRBD1. Sequencing was done on a sample of peripheral blood. The CDR3 reads CASSLGTGMAQETQYF. The CDR3 nucleotides are TGCGCCAGCAGCCTAGGGACAGGGATGGCCCAAGAGACCCAGTACTTC.